These 19 T cell receptor beta chains were sequenced from one sample in a study of T cell changes during pregnancy in multiple sclerosis. The protocol was immunoSEQ multiplex PCR, while the TCRdb copy is restricted to in-frame clones and leaves out a portion. The sample contains fewer than 80,000 clones, roughly 90% of which appear only once. The sequenced sample was CD4+ T cells from peripheral blood mononuclear cells, obtained in the third trimester of pregnancy. These receptors were collected from a female donor in good health, enrolled as a control in a pregnancy study.

This chain connects TRBV29-1 to TRBJ2-2, with TRBD1 as a possible D gene (6 bases). Germline values: CDR1 SQVTM, CDR2 ANQGSEA. The CDR3 has 14 amino acids. V shed 7 bases and J shed 0 bases, with 12 bases lying between them. The CDR3 is CSGGQRSNTGELFF. The CDR3 DNA reads as TGCAGCGGGGGGCAAAGATCGAACACCGGGGAGCTGTTTTTT.

The chain employs TRBV11-3 and TRBJ1-4, with D uncertain. CDR3 length: 12 residues. The germline V gene has CDR1 SGHNT and CDR2 YENEEA. The ends were cut back, 5 bases at V and 14 bases at J, with 15 bases in the middle. CDR3 coding DNA: TGTGCCAGCAGCCCGAGGAGGGATAAGCTGTTTTTT. Translation: CASSPRRDKLFF.

The rearrangement joins TRBV10-3 to TRBJ2-2, with TRBD1 matching 12 bases. The V and J ends lost 0 bases and 8 bases, in that order; junction bases with no gene match: 4. This CDR3 region has 16 residues. The germline V gene encodes CDR1 ENHRY and CDR2 SYGVKD. CDR3 sequence (DNA): TGTGCCATCAGTGAGTCCGGGACAGGGGGCCGAGGGGAGCTGTTTTTT. This encodes CAISESGTGGRGELFF.

The rearrangement uses TRBV2 and TRBJ2-2; 10 bases are shared with TRBD2. Losses at the gene ends were 4 bases for V and 0 bases for J; bases not matched to a gene: 5. The CDR3 totals 17 residues. Looked up from germline, CDR1 is SNHLY and CDR2 is FYNNEI. The CDR3 DNA reads as TGTGCCAGCAGTGTGGCTAGCGGGGGATCGAACACCGGGGAGCTGTTTTTT. It is translated as CASSVASGGSNTGELFF.

This rearrangement joins TRBV6-5 to TRBJ1-2; D unclear. The CDR3 extends over 16 amino acids. Germline CDR1 is MNHEY and CDR2 is SVGAGI. Trimming took off 0 bases at V and 2 bases at J, with 13 bases between the two ends. The CDR3 loop is CASSYSPGNLNYGYTF. The CDR3 coding sequence is TGTGCCAGCAGTTACTCGCCCGGGAACCTAAACTATGGCTACACCTTC.

The chain has TRBV19 and TRBJ2-7; TRBD1 agrees at 7 bases. The V segment lost 1 base and the J segment 3 bases; nucleotides outside the gene matches: 6. This CDR3 contains 15 residues. Germline CDR1 is LNHDA and CDR2 is SQIVND (reference sequence). The CDR3 nucleotides are TGTGCCAGTAGTATAGTTCTCGGACAGGTCTACGAGCAGTACTTC. Its protein is CASSIVLGQVYEQYF. Variable domain in full (rest from reference TRBV19 and TRBJ2-7): DGGITQSPKYLFRKEGQNVTLSCEQNLNHDAMYWYRQDPGQGLRLIYYSQIVNDFQKGDIAEGYSVSREKKESFPLTVTSAQKNPTAFYLCASSIVLGQVYEQYFGPGTRLTVT.

This chain uses TRBV30 with TRBJ2-7; D is ambiguous. Looked up from germline, CDR1 is GTSNPN and CDR2 is SVGIG (reference sequence). Trimming stripped 0 bases from V and 5 bases from J, with 5 bases between. CDR3 length equals 11 residues. The CDR3 DNA reads as TGTGCCTGGAGTGTACTACACGAGCAGTACTTC. This gives the protein CAWSVLHEQYF.

This rearrangement joins TRBV18 to TRBJ1-1, with 9 bases that match TRBD1. CDR1 is KGHSH, CDR2 LQKENI, per germline. The CDR3 covers 16 residues. Trimming removed 4 bases from V and 0 bases from J; junction bases left unmatched: 6. The CDR3 sequence is CASSLMTGGMNTEAFF. The CDR3, as DNA: TGTGCCAGCTCACTAATGACAGGGGGTATGAACACTGAAGCTTTCTTT.

The rearrangement joins TRBV4-3 to TRBJ1-4; D may be TRBD1 (5 bases). The germline V gene encodes CDR1 LGHNA and CDR2 YSLEER. V gave up 0 bases and J gave up 5 bases, with 13 bases separating them. CDR3 length equals 16 residues. The CDR3 here is CASSQDDGGGNEKLFF. The DNA for the CDR3 is TGCGCCAGCAGCCAAGATGATGGGGGGGGGAATGAAAAACTGTTTTTT.

This chain uses TRBV5-6 with TRBJ2-3, with a tentative D call TRBD2 (6 bases). The length of the CDR3 is 15 residues. CDR1 is SGHDT, CDR2 YYEEEE, per germline. V was pared by 2 bases and J by 0 bases, with 10 bases between. The CDR3 DNA sequence: TGTGCCAGCAGCTTTGCGGGGCTTAGCACAGATACGCAGTATTTT. As protein: CASSFAGLSTDTQYF.

The gene calls are TRBV5-6 and TRBJ2-2, with D possibly matching TRBD2 (7 bases). The CDR3 has 18 amino acids. CDR1 and CDR2 (germline): SGHDT, YYEEEE. V was clipped by 5 bases and J by 0 bases, with 20 bases between them. The CDR3 DNA follows: TGTGCCAGCAGTCGAATGGGTTGGCGGGGGCCGAACACCGGGGAGCTGTTTTTT. Encoded protein: CASSRMGWRGPNTGELFF. Variable domain in full (rest from reference TRBV5-6 and TRBJ2-2): DAGVTQSPTHLIKTRGQQVTLRCSPKSGHDTVSWYQQALGQGPQFIFQYYEEEERQRGNFPDRFSGHQFPNYSSELNVNALLLGDSALYLCASSRMGWRGPNTGELFFGEGSRLTVL.

The chain combines TRBV9 with TRBJ2-2; D is possibly TRBD1 (6 bases). This CDR3 is 16 amino acids long. V lost 4 bases, J lost 4 bases, and 17 bases lay in between. Germline V gene sequence: CDR1 SGDLS, CDR2 YYNGEE. The CDR3 DNA sequence: TGTGCCAGCAGCACCCAACCCAGGGGTACCACCGGGGAGCTGTTTTTT. Translated, it gives CASSTQPRGTTGELFF. The entire variable domain, with the rest obtained from reference TRBV9 and TRBJ2-2, is as follows: DSGVTQTPKHLITATGQRVTLRCSPRSGDLSVYWYQQSLDQGLQFLIQYYNGEERAKGNILERFSAQQFPDLHSELNLSSLELGDSALYFCASSTQPRGTTGELFFGEGSRLTVL.

This chain connects TRBV12-5 to TRBJ2-7, with D possibly TRBD1 on 5 matching bases. V was clipped by 8 bases and J by 0 bases, with 8 bases between them. Germline V lookup: CDR1 LGHNT, CDR2 FRNRAP. This CDR3 region has 12 residues. The chain's CDR3 is CASTQGSYEQYF. In nucleotides, the CDR3 is TGTGCTAGTACTCAGGGCTCCTACGAGCAGTACTTC.

The chain combines TRBV10-3 with TRBJ2-7, with D perhaps matching TRBD1 (5 bases). V lost 3 bases, J lost 3 bases, and 12 bases lay in between. The CDR3 length is 14 residues. The germline V gene has CDR1 ENHRY and CDR2 SYGVKD. The CDR3 bases are TGTGCCATCAGTGAAGGGGTCAGGGACTACGAGCAGTACTTC. Translation: CAISEGVRDYEQYF.

The chain combines TRBV7-9 with TRBJ1-3, with D perhaps matching TRBD1 (5 bases). V was clipped by 11 bases and J by 4 bases, with 12 bases between them. Looked up from germline, CDR1 is SEHNR and CDR2 is FQNEAQ (reference sequence). The CDR3 has 12 amino acids. CDR3 sequence reads: CAVAQGGNTIYF. In nucleotides, the CDR3 is TGTGCCGTCGCTCAGGGCGGAAACACCATATATTTT.

V is TRBV19 and J is TRBJ1-6; 9 positions agree with TRBD1. The V gene end was trimmed by 0 bases and the J gene end by 7 bases; junction bases not matched to a gene: 4. Germline loops: CDR1 LNHDA, CDR2 SQIVND (reference sequence). This CDR3 has 16 residues. In DNA form, the CDR3 reads TGTGCCAGTAGTATAGATTTGGGACAGGGCAATTCACCCCTCCACTTT. Translated: CASSIDLGQGNSPLHF.

The chain couples TRBV4-2 to TRBJ2-1; D gene uncertain. This CDR3 has 12 amino acids. Germline-derived CDR1 and CDR2 are LGHNA and YNFKEQ. V was trimmed by 0 bases and J by 9 bases, leaving 6 bases between them. CDR3 in amino acids: CASSQEPGEQFF. The CDR3 DNA sequence: TGTGCCAGCAGCCAAGAGCCCGGTGAGCAGTTCTTC.

The chain uses TRBV7-2 and TRBJ2-2; no clear D gene. The CDR3 contains 14 residues. Deletions cut 6 bases from V and 5 bases from J, with 13 bases between. CDR1 and CDR2 (germline): SGHTA, FQGNSA. CDR3 bases: TGTGCCAGCAGTCTCCCTTTGTTTACCGGGGAGCTGTTTTTT. It yields the protein CASSLPLFTGELFF. The full variable domain, with the rest looked up from reference TRBV7-2 and TRBJ2-2, is GAGVSQSPSNKVTEKGKDVELRCDPISGHTALYWYRQSLGQGLEFLIYFQGNSAPDKSGLPSDRFSAERTGGSVSTLTIQRTQQEDSAVYLCASSLPLFTGELFFGEGSRLTVL.

This sequence joins TRBV7-3 and TRBJ1-4; 9 nucleotides match TRBD1. Germline trimming cut 5 bases from V and 6 bases from J; bases unmatched to any gene: 4. This CDR3 has 14 amino acids. Looked up from germline, CDR1 is SGHTA and CDR2 is FQGTGA. CDR3 coding DNA: TGTGCCAGCAGCCTACAGGGGGCGGATGAAAAACTGTTTTTT. This encodes CASSLQGADEKLFF.